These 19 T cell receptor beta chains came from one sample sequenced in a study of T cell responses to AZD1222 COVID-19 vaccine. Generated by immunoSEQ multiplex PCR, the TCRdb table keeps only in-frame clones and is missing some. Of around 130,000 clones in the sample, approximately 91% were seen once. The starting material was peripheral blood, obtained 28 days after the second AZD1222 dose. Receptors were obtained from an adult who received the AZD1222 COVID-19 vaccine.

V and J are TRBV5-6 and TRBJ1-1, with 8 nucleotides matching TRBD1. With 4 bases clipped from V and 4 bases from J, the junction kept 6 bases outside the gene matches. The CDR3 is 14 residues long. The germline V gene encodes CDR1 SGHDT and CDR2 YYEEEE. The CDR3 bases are TGTGCCAGCAGCCTCAGGGGGCTCCCCACTGAAGCTTTCTTT. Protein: CASSLRGLPTEAFF.

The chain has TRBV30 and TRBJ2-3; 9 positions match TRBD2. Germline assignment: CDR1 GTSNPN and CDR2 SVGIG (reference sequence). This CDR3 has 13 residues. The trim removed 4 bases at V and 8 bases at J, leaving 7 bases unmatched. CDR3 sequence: CAWKLAGVGTQYF. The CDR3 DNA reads TGTGCCTGGAAATTAGCGGGAGTGGGTACGCAGTATTTT. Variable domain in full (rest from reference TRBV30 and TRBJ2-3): SQTIHQWPATLVQPVGSPLSLECTVEGTSNPNLYWYRQAAGRGLQLLFYSVGIGQISSEVPQNLSASRPQDRQFILSSKKLLLSDSGFYLCAWKLAGVGTQYFGPGTRLTVL.

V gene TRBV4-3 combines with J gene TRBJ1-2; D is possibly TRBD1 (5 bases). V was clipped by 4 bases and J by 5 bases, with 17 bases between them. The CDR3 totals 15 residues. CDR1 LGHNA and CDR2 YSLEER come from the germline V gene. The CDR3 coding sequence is TGCGCCAGCAGCCCTCTTGGGGCAAACCAATATGGCTACACCTTC. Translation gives CASSPLGANQYGYTF.

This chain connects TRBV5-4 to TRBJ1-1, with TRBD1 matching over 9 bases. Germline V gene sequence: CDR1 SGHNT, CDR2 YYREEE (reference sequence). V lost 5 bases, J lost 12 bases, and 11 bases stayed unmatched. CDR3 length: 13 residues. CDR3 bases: TGTGCCAGCAGGATGGACAGGGGCCTTGTTACTTTCTTT. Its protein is CASRMDRGLVTFF.

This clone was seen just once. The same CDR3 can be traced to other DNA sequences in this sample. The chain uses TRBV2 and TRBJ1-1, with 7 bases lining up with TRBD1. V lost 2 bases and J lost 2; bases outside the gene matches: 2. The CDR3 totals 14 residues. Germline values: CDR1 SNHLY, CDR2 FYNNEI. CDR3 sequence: CASSEQGGNTEAFF. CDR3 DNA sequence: TGTGCCAGCAGTGAACAGGGGGGAAACACTGAAGCTTTCTTT. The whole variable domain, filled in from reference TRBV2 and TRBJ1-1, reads EPEVTQTPSHQVTQMGQEVILRCVPISNHLYFYWYRQILGQKVEFLVSFYNNEISEKSEIFDDQFSVERPDGSNFTLKIRSTKLEDSAMYFCASSEQGGNTEAFFGQGTRLTVV.

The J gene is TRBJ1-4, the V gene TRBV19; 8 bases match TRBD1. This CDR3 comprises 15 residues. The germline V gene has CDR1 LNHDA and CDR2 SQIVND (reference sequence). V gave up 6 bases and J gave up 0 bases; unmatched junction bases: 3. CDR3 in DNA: TGTGCCAGTAGGGGGACAGGATCAACTAATGAAAAACTGTTTTTT. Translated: CASRGTGSTNEKLFF.

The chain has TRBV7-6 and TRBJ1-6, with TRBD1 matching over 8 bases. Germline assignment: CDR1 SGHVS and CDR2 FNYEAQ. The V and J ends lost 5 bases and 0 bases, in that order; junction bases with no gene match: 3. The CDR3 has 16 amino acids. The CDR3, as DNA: TGTGCCAGCAGCGGGGACAGGAGCTCCTATAATTCACCCCTCCACTTT. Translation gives CASSGDRSSYNSPLHF. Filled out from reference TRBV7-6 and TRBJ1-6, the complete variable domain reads GAGVSQSPRYKVTKRGQDVALRCDPISGHVSLYWYRQALGQGPEFLTYFNYEAQQDKSGLPNDRFSAERPEGSISTLTIQRTEQRDSAMYRCASSGDRSSYNSPLHFGNGTRLTVT.

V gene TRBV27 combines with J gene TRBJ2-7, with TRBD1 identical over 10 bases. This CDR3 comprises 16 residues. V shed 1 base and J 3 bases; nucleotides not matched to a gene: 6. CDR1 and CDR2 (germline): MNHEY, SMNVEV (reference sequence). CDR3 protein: CASSLLGQGTRYEQYF. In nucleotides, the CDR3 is TGTGCCAGCAGTTTATTGGGACAGGGGACACGCTACGAGCAGTACTTC.

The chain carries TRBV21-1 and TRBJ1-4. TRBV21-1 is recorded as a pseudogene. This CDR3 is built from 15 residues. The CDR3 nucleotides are TGTGCCAAGACCTTTAGCGACCCAACTAATGAAAAACTGTTTTTT. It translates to CAKTFSDPTNEKLFF.

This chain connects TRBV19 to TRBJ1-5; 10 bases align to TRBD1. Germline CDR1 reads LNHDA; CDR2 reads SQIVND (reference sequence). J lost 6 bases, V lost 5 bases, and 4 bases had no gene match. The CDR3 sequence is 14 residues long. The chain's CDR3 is CASSPGQGTQPQHF. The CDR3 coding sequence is TGTGCCAGTAGTCCGGGACAGGGGACTCAGCCCCAGCATTTT.

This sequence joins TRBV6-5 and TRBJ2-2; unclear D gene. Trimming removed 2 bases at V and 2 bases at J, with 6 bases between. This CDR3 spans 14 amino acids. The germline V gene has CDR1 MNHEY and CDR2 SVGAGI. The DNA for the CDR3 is TGTGCCAGCAGTTACAAGATTAACACCGGGGAGCTGTTTTTT. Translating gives CASSYKINTGELFF.

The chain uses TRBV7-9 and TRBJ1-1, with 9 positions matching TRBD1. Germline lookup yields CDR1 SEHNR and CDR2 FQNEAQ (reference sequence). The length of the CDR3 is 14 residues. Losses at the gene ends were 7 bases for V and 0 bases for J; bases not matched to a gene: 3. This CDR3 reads CASTRQGVNTEAFF. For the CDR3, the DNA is TGTGCCAGCACCCGACAGGGGGTGAACACTGAAGCTTTCTTT. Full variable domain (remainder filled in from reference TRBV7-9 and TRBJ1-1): DTGVSQNPRHKITKRGQNVTFRCDPISEHNRLYWYRQTLGQGPEFLTYFQNEAQLEKSRLLSDRFSAERPKGSFSTLEIQRTEQGDSAMYLCASTRQGVNTEAFFGQGTRLTVV.

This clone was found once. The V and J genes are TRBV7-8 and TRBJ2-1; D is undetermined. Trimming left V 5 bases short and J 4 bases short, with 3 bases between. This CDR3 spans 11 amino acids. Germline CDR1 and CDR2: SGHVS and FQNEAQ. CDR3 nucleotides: TGTGCCAGCAGCGGGTACAATGAGCAGTTCTTC. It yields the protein CASSGYNEQFF.

In nucleotides, the CDR3 is TGTGCCAGTAGTCAACAGCGGGGAGGACAGCCCCAGCATTTT. Protein: CASSQQRGGQPQHF. The genes are TRBV19 and TRBJ1-5; D gene unclear. The CDR3 extends over 14 amino acids. Germline lookup yields CDR1 LNHDA and CDR2 SQIVND (reference sequence). The germline V and J ends were trimmed by 5 bases and 7 bases, with 15 bases remaining between them.

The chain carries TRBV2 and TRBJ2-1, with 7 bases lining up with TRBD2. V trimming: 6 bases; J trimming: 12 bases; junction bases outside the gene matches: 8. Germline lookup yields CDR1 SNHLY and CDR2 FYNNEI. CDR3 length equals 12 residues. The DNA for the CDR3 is TGTGCCAGCAGGGACGGCGGGAGTGTGCAGTTCTTC. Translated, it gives CASRDGGSVQFF.

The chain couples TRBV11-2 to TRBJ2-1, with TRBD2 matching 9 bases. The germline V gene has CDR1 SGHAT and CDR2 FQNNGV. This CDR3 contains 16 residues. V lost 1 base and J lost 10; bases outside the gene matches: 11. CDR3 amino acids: CASSLGRLAGSWEQFF. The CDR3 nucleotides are TGTGCCAGCAGCTTAGGTCGCCTAGCGGGGAGCTGGGAGCAGTTCTTC.

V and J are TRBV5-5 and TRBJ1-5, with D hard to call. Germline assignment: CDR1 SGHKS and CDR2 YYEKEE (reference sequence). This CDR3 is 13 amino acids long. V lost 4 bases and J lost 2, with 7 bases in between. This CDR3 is CASSPSGNQPQHF. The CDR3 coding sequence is TGTGCCAGCAGCCCATCTGGCAATCAGCCCCAGCATTTT.

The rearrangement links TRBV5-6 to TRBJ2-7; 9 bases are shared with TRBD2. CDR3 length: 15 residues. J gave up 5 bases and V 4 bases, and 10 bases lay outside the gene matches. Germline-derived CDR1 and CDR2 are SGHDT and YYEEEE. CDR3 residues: CASSTTGLASHEQYF. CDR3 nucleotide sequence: TGTGCCAGCAGCACCACGGGACTAGCATCTCACGAGCAGTACTTC.

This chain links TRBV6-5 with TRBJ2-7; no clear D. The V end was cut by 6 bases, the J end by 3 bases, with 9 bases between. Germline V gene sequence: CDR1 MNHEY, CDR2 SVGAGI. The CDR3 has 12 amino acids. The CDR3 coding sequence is TGTGCCAGCAGCCTAAACAGCTACGAGCAGTACTTC. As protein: CASSLNSYEQYF.